These 17 T cell receptor beta chains were all obtained from the same sample, sequenced in a study of shared clonotypes between healthy human individuals. The assay was immunoSEQ multiplex PCR, and TCRdb's table has in-frame clones only and misses some. The table includes fewer than 550,000 clones, roughly 79% detected once. The sample was PBMCs. These receptors originate from a woman aged 40 to 49 in good health. Some clones in this sample may be carry-over from other donors' samples.

The chain employs TRBV6-1 and TRBJ1-5; the match to TRBD1 covers 7 bases. The CDR3 totals 15 residues. Germline V lookup: CDR1 MNHNS, CDR2 SASEGT. J was trimmed by 2 bases and V by 6 bases; bases with no gene match: 7. CDR3 in amino acids: CASRNPTGGNQPQHF. The CDR3 bases are TGTGCCAGCAGGAACCCCACAGGGGGCAATCAGCCCCAGCATTTT.

The V call is TRBV7-8, the J call TRBJ2-7; possible D gene TRBD2, 5 bases. The CDR3 loop spans 15 amino acids. V lost 4 bases and J lost 3, with 16 bases in between. Germline loops: CDR1 SGHVS, CDR2 FQNEAQ. The CDR3 loop reads CASSSPWAGLYEQYF. CDR3 DNA sequence: TGTGCCAGCAGCTCCCCCTGGGCGGGTCTCTACGAGCAGTACTTC.

This chain uses TRBV4-1 with TRBJ2-2, with 7 bases aligning to TRBD2. CDR3 length: 16 amino acids. The J segment lost 4 bases and the V segment lost 2 bases, leaving 7 bases of the junction unmatched. The germline V gene has CDR1 MGHRA and CDR2 YSYEKL. CDR3 in DNA: TGCGCCAGCAGCCAATGGGAGGGAGGGGCCACCGGGGAGCTGTTTTTT. Amino acids: CASSQWEGGATGELFF.

The chain couples TRBV7-9 to TRBJ1-6, with a possible D match to TRBD1 (5 bases). The CDR3 contains 15 residues. Germline lookup yields CDR1 SEHNR and CDR2 FQNEAQ (reference sequence). V was shortened by 5 bases and J by 4 bases, with 12 bases between the two germline ends. Here the CDR3 reads CASSATQGYNSPLHF. The CDR3 DNA is TGTGCCAGCAGCGCGACTCAGGGTTATAATTCACCCCTCCACTTT.

V and J are TRBV5-1 and TRBJ2-2, with 7 bases matching TRBD1. The CDR3 loop spans 16 amino acids. From germline, CDR1 is SGHRS and CDR2 YFSETQ. V lost 4 bases, J lost 2 bases, and 8 bases stayed unmatched. Written as DNA, the CDR3 is TGCGCCAGCAGCAGCAGACAGGGCGGTAACACCGGGGAGCTGTTTTTT. Encoded protein: CASSSRQGGNTGELFF.

This chain uses TRBV7-6 with TRBJ2-7; D not certain. The CDR3 covers 14 residues. CDR1 is SGHVS and CDR2 is FNYEAQ in the germline V gene. Between the trimmed V and J ends, which lost 5 bases and 0 bases, there was a span of 11 bases. CDR3 nucleotide sequence: TGTGCCAGCAGCATGGACGCTTTCTCCTACGAGCAGTACTTC. It yields the protein CASSMDAFSYEQYF. Complete variable domain (other parts from reference TRBV7-6 and TRBJ2-7): GAGVSQSPRYKVTKRGQDVALRCDPISGHVSLYWYRQALGQGPEFLTYFNYEAQQDKSGLPNDRFSAERPEGSISTLTIQRTEQRDSAMYRCASSMDAFSYEQYFGPGTRLTVT.

This chain connects TRBV27 to TRBJ2-2; tentative D call: TRBD1 (5 bases). Looked up from germline, CDR1 is MNHEY and CDR2 is SMNVEV (reference sequence). CDR3 length: 16 residues. Deletions cut 5 bases from V and 0 bases from J, with 13 bases between. The CDR3 nucleotides read TGTGCCAGCAGTACCCAGGGCAGTCCGAACACCGGGGAGCTGTTTTTT. Translated, it gives CASSTQGSPNTGELFF.

V gene TRBV30 combines with J gene TRBJ2-1; D unclear. The CDR3 loop spans 12 amino acids. Germline V gives CDR1 GTSNPN, CDR2 SVGIG (reference sequence). V shed 0 bases and J shed 9 bases, with 9 bases lying between them. CDR3 residues: CAWSVETLEQFF. The CDR3 bases are TGTGCCTGGAGTGTAGAGACCCTTGAGCAGTTCTTC. The full variable domain, completed using reference TRBV30 and TRBJ2-1, is SQTIHQWPATLVQPVGSPLSLECTVEGTSNPNLYWYRQAAGRGLQLLFYSVGIGQISSEVPQNLSASRPQDRQFILSSKKLLLSDSGFYLCAWSVETLEQFFGPGTRLTVL.

The V gene is TRBV7-9, the J gene TRBJ2-2, with D hard to call. CDR1 SEHNR and CDR2 FQNEAQ come from the germline V gene (reference sequence). V lost 2 bases, J lost 3 bases, and 4 bases lay in between. The CDR3 loop spans 13 amino acids. The CDR3 DNA follows: TGTGCCAGCAGCTTAAAGGACACCGGGGAGCTGTTTTTT. It codes for CASSLKDTGELFF.

V and J are TRBV5-4 and TRBJ1-1; D may be TRBD1 (5 bases). Trimming stripped 4 bases from V and 3 bases from J, with 13 bases between. The CDR3 contains 14 residues. Looked up from germline, CDR1 is SGHNT and CDR2 is YYREEE (reference sequence). CDR3 sequence (DNA): TGTGCCAGCAGCCCCCGGGGGAGGGACACTGAAGCTTTCTTT. Encoded protein: CASSPRGRDTEAFF.

As concerns this clone: A read error may produce the germline difference seen at one junction end. This chain joins TRBV7-7 and TRBJ2-1; D unclear. Germline V gives CDR1 SSHAT, CDR2 FNYEAQ (reference sequence). CDR3 size: 14 residues. The CDR3 here is CASSLAPGINEQFF. The CDR3 DNA is TGTGCTAGCAGCTTAGCCCCAGGAATTAATGAGCAGTTCTTC.

V is TRBV9 and J is TRBJ2-7, with TRBD1 matching over 10 bases. Trimming cost V 1 base and J 0 bases; bases outside gene matches: 10. The CDR3 loop spans 18 amino acids. In germline, CDR1 is SGDLS, CDR2 YYNGEE. The CDR3 bases are TGTGCCAGCAGCGTATCCGGGACAGGGGTTTCCCCCTCCTACGAGCAGTACTTC. It specifies CASSVSGTGVSPSYEQYF.

The chain links TRBV6-4 to TRBJ2-6; either TRBD1 or TRBD2 may fit D (6 bases each). Trimming pared 3 bases from V and 0 bases from J, leaving 18 bases between. This CDR3 contains 19 residues. CDR1 and CDR2 (germline): MRHNA, SNTAGT. CDR3 in DNA: TGTGCCAGCAGTGAGGACTACCGGGACAAATTCTCTGGGGCCAACGTCCTGACTTTC. Its protein is CASSEDYRDKFSGANVLTF.

This clone has a handful of counts. The chain links TRBV28 to TRBJ2-7; 7 nucleotides match TRBD1. This CDR3 is 15 amino acids long. The ends lost 6 bases at V and 0 bases at J; junction bases unmatched: 8. Germline V gene sequence: CDR1 MDHEN, CDR2 SYDVKM. CDR3 residues: CASSPRDSNSYEQYF. DNA for the CDR3: TGTGCCAGCAGCCCCCGGGACAGCAACTCCTACGAGCAGTACTTC.

The chain is built from TRBV21-1 and TRBJ2-7; TRBD2 is the table's D call, not checked against the DNA. TRBV21-1 is an annotated pseudogene. There are 20 residues in the CDR3. This CDR3 reads CASSKQPEAGTKPPPYEQYF. DNA for the CDR3: TGTGCCAGCAGCAAACAGCCTGAAGCCGGGACTAAGCCTCCTCCCTACGAGCAGTACTTC.

The chain recombines TRBV5-1 with TRBJ2-2; D perhaps matches TRBD1 (6 bases). V lost 0 bases to trimming and J lost 6 bases, with 12 bases between them. CDR1 is SGHRS and CDR2 is YFSETQ in the germline V gene. This CDR3 comprises 15 residues. CDR3 sequence reads: CASSLAIGQSGELFF. Written as DNA, the CDR3 is TGCGCCAGCAGCTTGGCCATCGGACAGTCCGGGGAGCTGTTTTTT.

The chain has TRBV6-1 and TRBJ1-5, with no clear D. This CDR3 contains 19 residues. Germline V CDR1 and CDR2: MNHNS, SASEGT. The ends were cut back, 0 bases at V and 4 bases at J, with 22 bases in the middle. The CDR3 sequence: CASSEARLGTAWSNQPQHF. In DNA, the CDR3 is TGTGCCAGCAGTGAAGCGCGTCTGGGAACCGCGTGGAGTAATCAGCCCCAGCATTTT.